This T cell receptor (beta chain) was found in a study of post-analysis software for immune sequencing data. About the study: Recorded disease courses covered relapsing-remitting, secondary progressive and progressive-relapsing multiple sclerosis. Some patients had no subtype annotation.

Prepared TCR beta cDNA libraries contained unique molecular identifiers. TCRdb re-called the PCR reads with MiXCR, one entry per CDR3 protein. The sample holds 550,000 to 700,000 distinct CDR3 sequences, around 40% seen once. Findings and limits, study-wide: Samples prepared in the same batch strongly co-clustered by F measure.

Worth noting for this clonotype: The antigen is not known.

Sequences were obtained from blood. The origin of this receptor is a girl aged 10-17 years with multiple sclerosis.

The CDR3 DNA reads TGTGCCAGCAGTATCCCTCGGGACAGGGAATGGAACACTGAAGCTTTCTTT. Protein sequence: CASSIPRDREWNTEAFF. The chain links TRBV2 to TRBJ1-1, with 9 positions matching TRBD1. CDR1 SNHLY and CDR2 FYNNEI come from the germline V gene. The CDR3 is made up of 17 amino acids. V shed 5 bases and J 1 base; nucleotides not matched to a gene: 11.